This T cell receptor beta chain originates from a study of T cells in Graves' hyperthyroidism and ophthalmopathy. Turning to the study itself: Initial diagnosis, before any treatment, was when peripheral blood was collected. Study-wide points: Most thyroid clonotypes expanded above 0.001 were also detected in blood.

Regions amplified from RNA transcripts were the TCR beta CDR3 regions. The HTBI primer set was used in a first-round RT-PCR of the TCR CDR3. TCRdb re-called the multiplex PCR reads with MiXCR, one entry per CDR3 protein. The table has about 350,000 distinct CDR3 sequences, 19% seen once. CDR3 length: 18 amino acids. Germline CDR1 and CDR2: SGHAT and FQDESV (reference sequence). Trimming cost V 3 bases and J 0 bases, with 17 bases left between them. Concerning this clonotype itself: Its antigen remains unidentified.

V gene TRBV11-1 combines with J gene TRBJ2-2, with TRBD1 as a possible D gene (5 bases). This clonotype was sampled from a woman aged 18-29 years with Graves' hyperthyroidism. Sequencing was done on a sample of blood. The CDR3: CASSFPDSDDANTGELFF. The CDR3 region has the DNA TGTGCCAGCAGCTTCCCCGACAGCGATGACGCGAACACCGGGGAGCTGTTTTTT.